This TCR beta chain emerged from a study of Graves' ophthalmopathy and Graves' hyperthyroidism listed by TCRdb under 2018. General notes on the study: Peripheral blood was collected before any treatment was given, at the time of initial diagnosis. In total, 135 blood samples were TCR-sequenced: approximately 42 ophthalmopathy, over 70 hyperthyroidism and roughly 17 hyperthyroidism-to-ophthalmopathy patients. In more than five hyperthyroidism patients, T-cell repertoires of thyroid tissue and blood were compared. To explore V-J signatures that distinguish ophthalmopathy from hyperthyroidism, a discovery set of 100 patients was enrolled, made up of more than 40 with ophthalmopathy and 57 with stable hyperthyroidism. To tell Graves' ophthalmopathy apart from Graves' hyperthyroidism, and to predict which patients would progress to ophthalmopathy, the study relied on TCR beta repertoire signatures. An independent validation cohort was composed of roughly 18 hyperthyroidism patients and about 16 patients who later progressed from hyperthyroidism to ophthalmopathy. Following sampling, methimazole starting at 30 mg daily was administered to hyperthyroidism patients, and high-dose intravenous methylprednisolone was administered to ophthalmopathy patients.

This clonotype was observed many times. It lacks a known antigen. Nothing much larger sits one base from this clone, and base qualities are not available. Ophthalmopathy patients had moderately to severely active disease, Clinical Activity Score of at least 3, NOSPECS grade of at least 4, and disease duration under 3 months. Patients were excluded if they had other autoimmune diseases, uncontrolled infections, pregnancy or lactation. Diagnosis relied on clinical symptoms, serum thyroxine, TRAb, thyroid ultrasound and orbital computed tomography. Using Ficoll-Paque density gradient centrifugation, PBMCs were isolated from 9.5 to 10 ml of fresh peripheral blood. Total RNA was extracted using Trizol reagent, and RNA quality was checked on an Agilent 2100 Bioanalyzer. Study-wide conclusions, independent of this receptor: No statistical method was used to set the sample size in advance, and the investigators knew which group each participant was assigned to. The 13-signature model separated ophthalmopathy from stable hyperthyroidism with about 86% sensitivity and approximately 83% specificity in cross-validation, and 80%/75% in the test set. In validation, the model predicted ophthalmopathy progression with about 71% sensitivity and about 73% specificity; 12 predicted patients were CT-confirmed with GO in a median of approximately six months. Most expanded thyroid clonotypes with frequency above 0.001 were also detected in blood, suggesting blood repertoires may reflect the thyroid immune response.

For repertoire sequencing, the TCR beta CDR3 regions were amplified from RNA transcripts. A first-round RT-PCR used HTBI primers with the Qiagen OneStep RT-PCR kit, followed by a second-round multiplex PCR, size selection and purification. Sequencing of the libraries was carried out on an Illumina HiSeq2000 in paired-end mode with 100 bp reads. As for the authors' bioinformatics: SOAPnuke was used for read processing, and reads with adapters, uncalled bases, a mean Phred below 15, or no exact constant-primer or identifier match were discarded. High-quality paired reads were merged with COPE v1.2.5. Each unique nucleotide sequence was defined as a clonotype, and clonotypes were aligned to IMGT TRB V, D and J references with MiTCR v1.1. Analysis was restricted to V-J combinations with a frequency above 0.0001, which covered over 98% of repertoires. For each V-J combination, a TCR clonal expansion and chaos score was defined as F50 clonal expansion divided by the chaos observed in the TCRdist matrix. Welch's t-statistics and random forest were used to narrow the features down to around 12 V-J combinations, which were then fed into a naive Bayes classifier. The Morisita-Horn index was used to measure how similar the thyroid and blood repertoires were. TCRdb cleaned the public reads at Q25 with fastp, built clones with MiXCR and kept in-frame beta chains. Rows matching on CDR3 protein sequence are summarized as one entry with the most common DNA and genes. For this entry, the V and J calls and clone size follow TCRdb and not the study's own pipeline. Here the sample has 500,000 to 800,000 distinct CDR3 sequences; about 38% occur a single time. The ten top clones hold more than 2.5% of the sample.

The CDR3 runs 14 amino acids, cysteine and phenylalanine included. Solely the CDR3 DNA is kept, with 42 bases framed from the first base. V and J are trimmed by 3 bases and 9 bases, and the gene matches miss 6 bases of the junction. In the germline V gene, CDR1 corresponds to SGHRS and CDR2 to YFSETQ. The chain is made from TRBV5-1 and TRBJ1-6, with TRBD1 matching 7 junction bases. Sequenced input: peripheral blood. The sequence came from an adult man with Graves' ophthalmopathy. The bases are TGCGCCAGCAGCTCTGGAGGGGACAGTTCACCCCTCCACTTT. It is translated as CASSSGGDSSPLHF.